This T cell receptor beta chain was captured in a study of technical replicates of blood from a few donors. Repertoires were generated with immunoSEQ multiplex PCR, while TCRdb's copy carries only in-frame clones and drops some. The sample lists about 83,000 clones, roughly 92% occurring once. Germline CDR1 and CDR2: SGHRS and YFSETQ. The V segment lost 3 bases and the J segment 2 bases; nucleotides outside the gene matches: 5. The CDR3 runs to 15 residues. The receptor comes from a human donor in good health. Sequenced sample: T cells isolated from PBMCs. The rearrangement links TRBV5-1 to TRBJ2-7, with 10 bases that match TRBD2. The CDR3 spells CASSSGSGGAYEQYF. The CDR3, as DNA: TGCGCCAGCAGCTCAGGGAGCGGGGGGGCCTACGAGCAGTACTTC.